This is a list of T cell receptor beta chains from one sample in a study of cytomegalovirus exposure and HLA in healthy donors. Assay: immunoSEQ multiplex PCR; the TCRdb copy retains only in-frame clones and omits some. The repertoire has 150,000 to 200,000 clones, roughly 77% of them found once; the top ten carry approximately 2.4%. Source material: PBMCs. These receptor sequences come from a woman in her forties in good health and CMV-seropositive. Both conserved end residues are part of each CDR3. D genes are given only for firm matches. Only part of the rows carry a size: once, few, many, or a class if the clone is expanded.

d_gene | abundance | j_gene | v_gene | CDR3aa | CDR3nt
- | - | TRBJ2-6 | TRBV7-9 | CASSLVSSGANVLTF | TGTGCCAGCAGCTTAGTGAGCTCTGGGGCCAACGTCCTGACTTTC
- | - | TRBJ2-5 | TRBV7-9 | CASTPGGSQETQYF | TGTGCCAGCACCCCCGGAGGGTCACAAGAGACCCAGTACTTC
TRBD1 | once | TRBJ2-7 | TRBV4-1 | CASSQAGQGSYEQYF | TGCGCCAGCAGCCAAGCCGGACAGGGTTCCTACGAGCAGTACTTC
TRBD1 | - | TRBJ2-2 | TRBV4-2 | CASSQEAQGALDGELFF | TGTGCCAGCAGCCAAGAGGCCCAGGGGGCGCTTGACGGGGAGCTGTTTTTT
- | few | TRBJ1-5 | TRBV7-9 | CASRSPRPGGGRGQPQHF | TGTGCCAGCAGATCACCACGGCCTGGCGGGGGGCGGGGTCAGCCCCAGCATTTT
- | - | TRBJ1-2 | TRBV7-8 | CASSLGGRGRGYTF | TGTGCCAGCAGCCTTGGAGGGAGGGGACGCGGCTACACCTTC
- | - | TRBJ2-2 | TRBV4-3 | CASSRTSSTGELFF | TGCGCCAGCAGCCGGACTTCATCCACCGGGGAGCTGTTTTTT
TRBD2 | - | TRBJ2-3 | TRBV19 | CASRRLATDTQYF | TGTGCCAGTCGGCGACTAGCCACAGATACGCAGTATTTT
- | - | TRBJ1-5 | TRBV2 | CASRSNRAGQNQPQHF | TGTGCCAGCAGGTCTAACAGGGCCGGGCAAAATCAGCCCCAGCATTTT
TRBD1 | - | TRBJ2-7 | TRBV15 | CATSRGLDRDASEQYF | TGTGCCACCAGCAGAGGGCTGGACAGGGATGCGTCCGAGCAGTACTTC